This TCR beta chain originates from a study of OX40 agonist ivuxolimab in advanced cancers. The study, taken as a whole, reports: At 0.1-3.0 mg/kg, partial responders had clonal expansion among the lowest observed. Averaging showed that CD8+ T cells had more expanded clones than CD4+ did.

Looked up from germline, CDR1 is SGHDT and CDR2 is YYEEEE. Trimming left V 2 bases short and J 7 bases short, with 10 bases between. This CDR3 comprises 13 residues. The repertoire was sequenced with immunoSEQ multiplex PCR; TCRdb's copy has only in-frame clones and lacks some. The profile covers 50,000 to 70,000 clones, with over 90% appearing a single time and around a sixth taken by the ten largest. This clone was detected only once. Its antigen remains unknown. The rearrangement links TRBV5-6 to TRBJ2-1; either TRBD1 or TRBD2 may fit D (5 bases each). This receptor was identified in an adult with an advanced solid tumor such as melanoma, head and neck, liver or kidney cancer. Sequenced here: CD4+ or CD8+ T cells sorted from blood, sampled in a trial of the OX40 agonist ivuxolimab. This CDR3 reads CASSLEGWNEQFF. In DNA, the CDR3 is TGTGCCAGCAGCTTAGAGGGGTGGAATGAGCAGTTCTTC.